A selection of T cell receptor beta chains follows, all from one sample in a study of regulatory T cells in long-lasting Graves disease. TCRdb redid the calling of the multiplex PCR reads with MiXCR, one entry per CDR3 protein. The sample lists roughly 470,000 distinct CDR3 sequences, less than 25% seen once, with 6.5% to 8% in the top ten. The sample consisted of peripheral blood mononuclear cells (PBMCs), taken when the disease was refractory, from a patient treated with antithyroid drugs. Receptors were obtained from a female donor with Graves disease. Each CDR3 is given with its conserved first and last residue. A D gene is named only where the DNA matches it firmly. Size is omitted from some rows. Given values are once, few, many or a class for expanded clones.

>TRBJ2-4|TRBV3-1|TRBD1|few
CASSQVRDRRRNIQYF
TGTGCCAGCAGCCAAGTTCGGGACAGGAGGAGAAACATTCAGTACTTC
>TRBJ2-4|TRBV6-1|.|few
CASTYSQAKNIQYF
TGTGCCAGCACCTACTCTCAGGCCAAAAACATTCAGTACTTC
>TRBJ1-1|TRBV29-1|.|many
CSAGREDTEAFF
TGCAGCGCAGGACGGGAGGACACTGAAGCTTTCTTT
>TRBJ1-2|TRBV4-1|TRBD1|few
CASSSPPAGGRGYTF
TGCGCCAGCAGCTCTCCACCCGCAGGGGGTCGTGGCTACACCTTC
>TRBJ2-4|TRBV6-5|.|.
CASSSRVINIQYF
TGTGCCAGCAGTTCCAGGGTGATCAACATTCAGTACTTC
>TRBJ2-5|TRBV6-5|.|many
CASSSGWGFGETQYF
TGTGCCAGCAGTTCCGGGTGGGGGTTCGGAGAGACCCAGTACTTC
>TRBJ1-6|TRBV28|TRBD1|.
CASRSTGAYSPLHF
TGTGCCAGCAGATCGACAGGGGCATACTCACCCCTCCACTTT
>TRBJ2-5|TRBV7-8|TRBD1|many
CASSKTRQGQETQYF
TGTGCCAGCAGCAAAACAAGACAGGGACAAGAGACCCAGTACTTC
>TRBJ2-3|TRBV6-1|.|.
CASSESNSALADTQYF
TGTGCCAGCAGTGAATCTAATAGCGCGTTGGCAGATACGCAGTATTTT
>TRBJ1-1|TRBV19|TRBD1|.
CASKRGRTEAFF
TGTGCCAGTAAAAGGGGGCGCACTGAAGCTTTCTTT